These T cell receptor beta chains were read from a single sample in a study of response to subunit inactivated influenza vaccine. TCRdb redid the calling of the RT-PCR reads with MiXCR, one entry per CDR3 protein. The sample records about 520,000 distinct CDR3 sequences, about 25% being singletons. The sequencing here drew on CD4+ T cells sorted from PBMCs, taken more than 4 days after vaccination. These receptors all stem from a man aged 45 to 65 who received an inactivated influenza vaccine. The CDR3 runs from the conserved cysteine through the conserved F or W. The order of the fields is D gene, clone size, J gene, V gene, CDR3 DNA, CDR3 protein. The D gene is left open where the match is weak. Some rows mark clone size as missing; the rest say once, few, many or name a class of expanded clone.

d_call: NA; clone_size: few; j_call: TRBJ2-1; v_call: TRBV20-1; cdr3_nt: TGCAGCGAAAAAGTGGCGGGGCCTACCTACAATGAGCAGTTCTTC; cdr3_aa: CSEKVAGPTYNEQFF
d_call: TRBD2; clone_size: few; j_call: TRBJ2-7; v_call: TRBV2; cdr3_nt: TGTGCCAGCAGTGAATTCGGTCTAGCGGGAGACGAGCAGTACTTC; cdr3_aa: CASSEFGLAGDEQYF
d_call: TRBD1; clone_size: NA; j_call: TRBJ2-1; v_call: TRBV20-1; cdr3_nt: TGCAGTGCTCTATCCCGACAGGGTGAACTCTACAATGAGCAGTTCTTC; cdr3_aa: CSALSRQGELYNEQFF
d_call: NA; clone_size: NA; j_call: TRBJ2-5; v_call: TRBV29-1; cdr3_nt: TGCAGCGTTGAAGAACCCTCCGGATCTCGTGAGACCCAGTACTTC; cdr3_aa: CSVEEPSGSRETQYF
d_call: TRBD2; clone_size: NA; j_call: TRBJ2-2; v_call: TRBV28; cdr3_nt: TGTGCCAGCCGGTTAGGCGGGAGTGGTACCGGGGAGCTGTTTTTT; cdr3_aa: CASRLGGSGTGELFF
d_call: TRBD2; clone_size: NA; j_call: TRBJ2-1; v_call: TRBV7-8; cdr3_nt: TGTGCCAGTAACCTTTTAGCGGGGGGGTTTGATGAGCAGTTCTTC; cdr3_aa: CASNLLAGGFDEQFF
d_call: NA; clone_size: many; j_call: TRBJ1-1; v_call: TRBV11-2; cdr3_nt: TGTGCCAGCAGCGTGGGGGGGGCGACTGAAGCTTTCTTT; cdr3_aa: CASSVGGATEAFF
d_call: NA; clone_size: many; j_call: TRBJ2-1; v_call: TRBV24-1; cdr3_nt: TGTGCCACCAGTGAGGGGACGAAGGGCACGCGGTTCTTC; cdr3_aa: CATSEGTKGTRFF
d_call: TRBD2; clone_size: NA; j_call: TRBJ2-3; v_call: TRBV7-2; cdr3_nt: TGTGCCAGCAGCTTAGCGGCGGGGGTCTCAGATACGCAGTATTTT; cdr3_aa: CASSLAAGVSDTQYF
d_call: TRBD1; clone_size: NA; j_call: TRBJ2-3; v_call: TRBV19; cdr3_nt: TGTGCCAGTAGTATCGGGACAGGGTTGATGGATACGCAGTATTTT; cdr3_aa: CASSIGTGLMDTQYF
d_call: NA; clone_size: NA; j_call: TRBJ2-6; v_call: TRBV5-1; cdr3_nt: TGCGCCAGCAGCTTATCAGGGGCTTTCTCTGGGGCCAACGTCCTGACTTTC; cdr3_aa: CASSLSGAFSGANVLTF
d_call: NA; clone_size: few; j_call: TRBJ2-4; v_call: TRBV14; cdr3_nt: TGTGCCAGCAGCCAAGGGGGAACAAACATTCAGTACTTC; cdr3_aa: CASSQGGTNIQYF
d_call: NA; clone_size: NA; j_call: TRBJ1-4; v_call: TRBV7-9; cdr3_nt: TGTGCCAGCAGCGTCGGGGGCGTCAGTGAAAAACTGTTTTTT; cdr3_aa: CASSVGGVSEKLFF
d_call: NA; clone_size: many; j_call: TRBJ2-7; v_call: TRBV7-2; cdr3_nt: TGTGCCAGCAGCCCTGCCCGGGACCGACATACGAGCATGGACTTC; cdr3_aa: CASSPARDRHTSMDF
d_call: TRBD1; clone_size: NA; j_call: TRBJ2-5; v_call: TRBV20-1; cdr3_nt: TGCAGTGCAAGGGACAGCCCCCAAGAGACCCAGTACTTC; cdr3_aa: CSARDSPQETQYF
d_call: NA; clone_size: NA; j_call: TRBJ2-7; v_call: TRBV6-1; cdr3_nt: TGTGCCAGCAGTCTCCACCCCTATACGTACGAGCAGTACTTC; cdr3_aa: CASSLHPYTYEQYF
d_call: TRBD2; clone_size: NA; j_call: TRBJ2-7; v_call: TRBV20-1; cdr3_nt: TGCAGTGCTCCTAGGCGGGGAGGGCTTAGCGAGCAGTACTTC; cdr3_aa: CSAPRRGGLSEQYF
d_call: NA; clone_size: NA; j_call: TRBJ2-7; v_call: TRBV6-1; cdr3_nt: TGTGCCAGCTTTAGGACGGACTACGAGCAGTACTTC; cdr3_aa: CASFRTDYEQYF
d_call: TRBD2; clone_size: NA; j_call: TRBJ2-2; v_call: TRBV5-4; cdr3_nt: TGTGCCAGCAGCCTGACTAGCGTGAACACCGGGGAGCTGTTTTTT; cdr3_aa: CASSLTSVNTGELFF
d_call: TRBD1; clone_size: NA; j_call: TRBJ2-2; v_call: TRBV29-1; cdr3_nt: TGCAGCGCCCGGGACAGCGCGAACACCGGGGAGCTGTTTTTT; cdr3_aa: CSARDSANTGELFF
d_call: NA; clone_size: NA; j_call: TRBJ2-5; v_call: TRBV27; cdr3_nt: TGTGCCAGCAGCCAAGCCCGGGGCCTTCAAGAGACCCAGTACTTC; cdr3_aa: CASSQARGLQETQYF
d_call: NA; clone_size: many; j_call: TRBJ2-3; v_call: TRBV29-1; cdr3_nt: TGCAGCGTTGACCGGGGGAATACAGATACGCAGTATTTT; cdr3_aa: CSVDRGNTDTQYF
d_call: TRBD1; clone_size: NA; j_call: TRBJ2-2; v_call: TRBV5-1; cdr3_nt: TGCGCCAGCAGCTTCCGGACAGGGGACGACTACACCGGGGAGCTGTTTTTT; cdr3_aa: CASSFRTGDDYTGELFF
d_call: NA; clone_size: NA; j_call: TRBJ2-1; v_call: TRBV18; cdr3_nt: TGTGCCAGCTCACCACAGGCGGTCAATGAGCAGTTCTTC; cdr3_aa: CASSPQAVNEQFF
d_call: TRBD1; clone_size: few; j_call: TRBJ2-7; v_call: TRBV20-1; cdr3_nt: TGCAGTGCTAGTGGGGACAGGATTTTCAACGAGCAGTACTTC; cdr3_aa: CSASGDRIFNEQYF
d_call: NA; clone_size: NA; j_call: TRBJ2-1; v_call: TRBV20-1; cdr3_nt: TGCAGTGCTAGAAGGGGCAGGGGTCGCTACAATGAGCAGTTCTTC; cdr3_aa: CSARRGRGRYNEQFF
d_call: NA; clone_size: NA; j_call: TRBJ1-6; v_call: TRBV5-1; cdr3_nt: TGCGCCAGCAGCGGCGGGACACCTTCCTATAATTCACCCCTCCACTTT; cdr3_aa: CASSGGTPSYNSPLHF
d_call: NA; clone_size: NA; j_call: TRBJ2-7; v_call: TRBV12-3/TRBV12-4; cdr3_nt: TGTGCCAGCAGTTTAGACGGACGCCTCTCCTACGAGCAGTACTTC; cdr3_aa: CASSLDGRLSYEQYF
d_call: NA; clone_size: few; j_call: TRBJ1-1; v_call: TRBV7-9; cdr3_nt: TGTGCCAGCAGCTTTGAAGGGGGCACTGAAGCTTTCTTT; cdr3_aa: CASSFEGGTEAFF
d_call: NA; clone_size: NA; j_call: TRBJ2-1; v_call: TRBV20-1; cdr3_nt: TGCAGTGCTAGAGATCTGACAGCGGTAGTGTTCTTC; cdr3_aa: CSARDLTAVVFF
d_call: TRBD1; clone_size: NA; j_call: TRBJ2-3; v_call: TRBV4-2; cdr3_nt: TGTGCCAGCAGCCAAGCGGGACAGGGCACAGATACGCAGTATTTT; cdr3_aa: CASSQAGQGTDTQYF
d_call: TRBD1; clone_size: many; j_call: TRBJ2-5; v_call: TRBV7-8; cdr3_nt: TGTGCCAGCAGCCCGACAGGGAGAGAGACCCAGTACTTC; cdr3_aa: CASSPTGRETQYF
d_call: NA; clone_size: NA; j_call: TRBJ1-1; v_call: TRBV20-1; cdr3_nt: TGCAGTGCTCGCTCATCCGCACCTTTCACTGAAGCTTTCTTT; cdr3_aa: CSARSSAPFTEAFF
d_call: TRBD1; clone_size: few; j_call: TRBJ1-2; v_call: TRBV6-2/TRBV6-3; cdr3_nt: TGTGCCAGCACTCTGTTGGACAGGGGCTTTGGCTACACCTTC; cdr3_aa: CASTLLDRGFGYTF
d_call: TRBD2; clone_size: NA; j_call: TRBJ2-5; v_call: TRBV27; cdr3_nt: TGTGCCAGCAGTCTAACCGGGACTAGCGGACAAGAGACCCAGTACTTC; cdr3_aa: CASSLTGTSGQETQYF
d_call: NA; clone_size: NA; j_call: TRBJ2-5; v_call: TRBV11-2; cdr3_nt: TGTGCCAGCAGCGTGGAGGCTCGGGGAGGGACCCAGTACTTC; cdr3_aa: CASSVEARGGTQYF
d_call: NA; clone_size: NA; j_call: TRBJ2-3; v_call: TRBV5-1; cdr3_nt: TGCGCCAGCAGCCCGGACTACAATACCAGAACAGATACGCAGTATTTT; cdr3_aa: CASSPDYNTRTDTQYF
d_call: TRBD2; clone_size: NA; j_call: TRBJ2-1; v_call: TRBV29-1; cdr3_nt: TGCAGCGTTTTGGAGAGCGGGGGCTCCTACAATGAGCAGTTCTTC; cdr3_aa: CSVLESGGSYNEQFF
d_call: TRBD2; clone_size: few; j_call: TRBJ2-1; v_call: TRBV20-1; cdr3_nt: TGCAGTGCTAGAGATCTCGCTAGCGGGAGAGGTACAGCAATCTATGAGCAGTTCTTC; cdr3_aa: CSARDLASGRGTAIYEQFF
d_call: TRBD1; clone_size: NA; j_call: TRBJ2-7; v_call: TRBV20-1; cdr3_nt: TGCAGTGCTAGTGGGACAGGGGGCGAAAGGCAGTACTTC; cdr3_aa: CSASGTGGERQYF
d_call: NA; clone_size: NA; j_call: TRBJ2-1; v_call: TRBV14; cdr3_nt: TGTGCCAGCAGCTACAGGGTGTGGGGGAATGAGCAGTTCTTC; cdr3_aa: CASSYRVWGNEQFF
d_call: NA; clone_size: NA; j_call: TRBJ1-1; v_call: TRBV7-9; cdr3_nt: TGTGCCAGCAGCTTAGATCTGAGGAGGGCTTTCTTT; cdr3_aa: CASSLDLRRAFF
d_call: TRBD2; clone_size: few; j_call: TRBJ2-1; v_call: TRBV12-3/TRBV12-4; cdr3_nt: TGTGCCAGTTTGGGACTAGCGGGGGCCTACAATGAGCAGTTCTTC; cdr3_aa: CASLGLAGAYNEQFF
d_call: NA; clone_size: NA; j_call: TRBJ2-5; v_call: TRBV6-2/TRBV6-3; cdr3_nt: TGTGCCAGCAGTTATTTTGAGACCCAGTACTTC; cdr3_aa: CASSYFETQYF
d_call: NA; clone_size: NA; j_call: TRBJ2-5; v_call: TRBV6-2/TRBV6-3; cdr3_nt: TGTGCCAGCAGGGAAAATTGGGGATCCCAAGAGACCCAGTACTTC; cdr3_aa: CASRENWGSQETQYF
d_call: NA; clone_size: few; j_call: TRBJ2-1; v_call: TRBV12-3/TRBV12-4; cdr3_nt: TGTGCCAGCAGTTTGGCTGGACCTGAGCAGTTCTTC; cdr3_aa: CASSLAGPEQFF
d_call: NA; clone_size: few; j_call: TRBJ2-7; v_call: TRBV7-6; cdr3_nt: TGTGCCAGCAGCTTAAGACAGGGAGGGAACTACGAGCAGTACTTC; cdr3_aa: CASSLRQGGNYEQYF
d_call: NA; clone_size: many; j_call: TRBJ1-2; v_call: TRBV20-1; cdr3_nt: TGCAGTGCTAGAAACAGAATAACTCTGGACTACACCTTC; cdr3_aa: CSARNRITLDYTF
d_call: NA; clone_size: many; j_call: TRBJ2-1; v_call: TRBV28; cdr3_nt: TGTGCCAGCAGTTTAGCGGGAAGTGAGCAGTTCTTC; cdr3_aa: CASSLAGSEQFF
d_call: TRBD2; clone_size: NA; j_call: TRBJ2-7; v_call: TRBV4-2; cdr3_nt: TGTGCCAGCAGCCAAGATAGTGTGACTAGCGGGAACCCCTACGAGCAGTACTTC; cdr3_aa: CASSQDSVTSGNPYEQYF
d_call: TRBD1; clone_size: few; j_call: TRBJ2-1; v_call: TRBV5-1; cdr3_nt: TGCGCCAGCAGCTTGGGGACAGGGGGCTTTTACAATGAGCAGTTCTTC; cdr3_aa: CASSLGTGGFYNEQFF
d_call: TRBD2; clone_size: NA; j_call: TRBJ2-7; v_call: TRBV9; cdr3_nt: TGTGCCAGCAGCCTTTGGGGCGGGAGAACCGACGAGCAGTACTTC; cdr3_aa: CASSLWGGRTDEQYF
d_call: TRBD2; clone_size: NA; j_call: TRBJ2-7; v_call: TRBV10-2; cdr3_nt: TGCGCCAGCAGTCGGACTAGCCAAACCTTAAACGAGCAGTACTTC; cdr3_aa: CASSRTSQTLNEQYF
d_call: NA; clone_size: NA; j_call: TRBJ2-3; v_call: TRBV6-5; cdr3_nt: TGTGCCAGCAGTTATTCTTTCGGAGATACGCAGTATTTT; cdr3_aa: CASSYSFGDTQYF
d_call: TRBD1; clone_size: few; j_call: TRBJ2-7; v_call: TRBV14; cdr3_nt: TGTGCCAGCAGCCAACTGGGGACAGCCAACTACGAGCAGTACTTC; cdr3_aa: CASSQLGTANYEQYF
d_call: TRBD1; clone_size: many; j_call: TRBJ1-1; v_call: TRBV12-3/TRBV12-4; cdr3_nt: TGTGCCAGCAGTGTCAGTCAGGGGGCGCGAGCTTTCTTT; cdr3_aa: CASSVSQGARAFF
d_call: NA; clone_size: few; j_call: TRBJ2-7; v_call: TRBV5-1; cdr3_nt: TGCGCCAGCAGCTTCATCTCAGGGGGGACCTACGAGCAGTACTTC; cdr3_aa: CASSFISGGTYEQYF
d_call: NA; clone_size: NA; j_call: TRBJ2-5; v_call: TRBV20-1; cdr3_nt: TGCAGTGCTAGGGCAGGCAGGGTCCAAGAGACCCAGTACTTC; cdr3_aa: CSARAGRVQETQYF